This T cell receptor beta chain was captured in a study of cytomegalovirus exposure and HLA in healthy donors. Study-level information: The 120 validation repertoires matched the roughly 670 first-cohort repertoires in platform, a later analysis reported. The study's findings and limits: Researchers catalogued around 150 TCR beta chains as cytomegalovirus-associated. Reports showed the classifier diagnosing cytomegalovirus status with high specificity and sensitivity.

With V trimmed by 7 bases and J by 5 bases, 10 bases remained unmatched. Per germline, CDR1 SQVTM and CDR2 ANQGSEA. CDR3 length: 13 residues. This table comes from immunoSEQ multiplex PCR, and its TCRdb copy is limited to in-frame clones, with some not included. This table has 250,000 to 400,000 clones, approximately 86% appearing once. Notes on this clone: The antigen remains unidentified.

The rearrangement links TRBV29-1 to TRBJ2-7; 8 nucleotides match TRBD1. The TCR was taken from a woman aged 30 to 39 in good health and CMV-seropositive. Source material: PBMCs. The CDR3 sequence: CSGKTGDVNEQYF. The DNA of the CDR3 is TGCAGCGGGAAGACAGGGGATGTTAACGAGCAGTACTTC.